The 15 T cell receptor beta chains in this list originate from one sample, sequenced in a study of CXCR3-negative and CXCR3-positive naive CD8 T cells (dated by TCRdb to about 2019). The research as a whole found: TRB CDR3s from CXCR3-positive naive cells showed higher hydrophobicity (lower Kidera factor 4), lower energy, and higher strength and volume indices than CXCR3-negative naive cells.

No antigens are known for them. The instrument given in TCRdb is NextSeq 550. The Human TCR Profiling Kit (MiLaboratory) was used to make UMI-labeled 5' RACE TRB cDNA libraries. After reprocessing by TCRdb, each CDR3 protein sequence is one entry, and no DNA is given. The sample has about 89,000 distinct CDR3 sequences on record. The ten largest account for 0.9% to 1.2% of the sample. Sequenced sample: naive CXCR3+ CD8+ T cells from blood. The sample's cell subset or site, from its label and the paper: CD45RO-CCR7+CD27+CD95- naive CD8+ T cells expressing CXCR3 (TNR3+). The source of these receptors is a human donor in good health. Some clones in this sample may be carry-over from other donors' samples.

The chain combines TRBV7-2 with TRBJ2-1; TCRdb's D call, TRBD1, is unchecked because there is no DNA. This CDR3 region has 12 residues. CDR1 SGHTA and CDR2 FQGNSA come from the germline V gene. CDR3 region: CASSMDINEQFF.

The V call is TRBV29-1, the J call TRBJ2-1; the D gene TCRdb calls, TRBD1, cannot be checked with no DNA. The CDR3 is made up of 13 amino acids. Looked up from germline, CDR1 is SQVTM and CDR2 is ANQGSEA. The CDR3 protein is CSAKGGAYNEQFF.

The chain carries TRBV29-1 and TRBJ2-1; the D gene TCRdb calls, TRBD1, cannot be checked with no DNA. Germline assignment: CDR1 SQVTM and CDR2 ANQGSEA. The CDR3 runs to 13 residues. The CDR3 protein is CSVEALTGSEQFF.

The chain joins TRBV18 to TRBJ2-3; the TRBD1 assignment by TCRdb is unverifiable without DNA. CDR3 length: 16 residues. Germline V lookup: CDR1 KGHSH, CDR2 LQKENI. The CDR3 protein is CASSPRSGGITDTQYF.

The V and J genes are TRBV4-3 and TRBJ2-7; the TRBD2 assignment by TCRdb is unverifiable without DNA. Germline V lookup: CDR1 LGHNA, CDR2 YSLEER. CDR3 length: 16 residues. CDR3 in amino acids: CASSQEGATSLYEQYF.

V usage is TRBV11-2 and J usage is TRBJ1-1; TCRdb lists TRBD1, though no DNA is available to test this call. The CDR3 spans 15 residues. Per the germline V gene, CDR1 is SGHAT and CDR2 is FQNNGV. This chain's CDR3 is CASSSLRTGGTEAFF.

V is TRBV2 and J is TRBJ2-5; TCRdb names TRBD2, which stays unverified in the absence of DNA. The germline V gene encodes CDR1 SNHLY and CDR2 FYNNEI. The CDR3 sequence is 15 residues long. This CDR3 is CASSEVAGVRETQYF.

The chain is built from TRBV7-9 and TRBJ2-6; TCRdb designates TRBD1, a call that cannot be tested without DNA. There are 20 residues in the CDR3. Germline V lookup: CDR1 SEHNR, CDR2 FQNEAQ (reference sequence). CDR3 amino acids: CASSLAVWDRDYSGANVLTF.

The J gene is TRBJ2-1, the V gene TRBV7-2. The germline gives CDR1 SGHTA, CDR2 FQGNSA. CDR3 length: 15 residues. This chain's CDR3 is CASSPDQSSYNEQFF.

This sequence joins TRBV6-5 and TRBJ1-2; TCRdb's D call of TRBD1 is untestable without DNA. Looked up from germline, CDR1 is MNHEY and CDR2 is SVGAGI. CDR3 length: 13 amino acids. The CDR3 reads CASSQTGLYGYTF.

The CDR3 protein is CASGLRGCGYTF. The genes are TRBV12-5 and TRBJ1-2; checking the TCRdb D call of TRBD1 is not possible without DNA. The germline CDR1 and CDR2 sequences are LGHNT and FRNRAP. This CDR3 is 12 amino acids long.

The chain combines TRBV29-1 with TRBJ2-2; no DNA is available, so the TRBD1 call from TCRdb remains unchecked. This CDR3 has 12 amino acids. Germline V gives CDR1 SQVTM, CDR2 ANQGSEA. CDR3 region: CSGEGGPGELFF.

This chain's CDR3 is CASSPGVPGLRGHYEQYF. The chain recombines TRBV5-1 with TRBJ2-7; the D call from TCRdb, TRBD1, cannot be confirmed without DNA. CDR3 length: 18 residues. Germline V CDR1 and CDR2: SGHRS, YFSETQ.

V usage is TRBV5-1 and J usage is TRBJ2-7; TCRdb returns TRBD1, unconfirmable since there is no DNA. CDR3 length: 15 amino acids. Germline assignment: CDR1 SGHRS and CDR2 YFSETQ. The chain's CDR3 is CASSLPTGNTYEQYF. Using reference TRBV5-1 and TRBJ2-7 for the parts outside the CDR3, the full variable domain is KAGVTQTPRYLIKTRGQQVTLSCSPISGHRSVSWYQQTPGQGLQFLFEYFSETQRNKGNFPGRFSGRQFSNSRSEMNVSTLELGDSALYLCASSLPTGNTYEQYFGPGTRLTVT.

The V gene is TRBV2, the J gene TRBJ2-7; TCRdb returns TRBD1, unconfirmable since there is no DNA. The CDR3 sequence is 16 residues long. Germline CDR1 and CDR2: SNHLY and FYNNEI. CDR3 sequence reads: CASSYSRDIPSYEQYF.